Reported below is one T cell receptor beta chain. Germline CDR1 and CDR2: LNHNV and YYDKDF (reference sequence). Trimming cost V 7 bases and J 9 bases; bases outside gene matches: 10. The CDR3 consists of 14 residues. TCRdb independently ran MiXCR on the RT-PCR reads; one entry per CDR3 protein. This table holds hundreds of thousands of distinct CDR3 sequences, 12% to 15% found once. Source material: memory CD4+ T cells from blood. The rearrangement links TRBV15 to TRBJ2-1; 9 bases are a match to TRBD1. The clonotype was recovered from a female donor in good health, serving as a healthy control. CDR3: CATTRDREGSEQFF. CDR3 DNA sequence: TGTGCCACCACCCGGGACAGGGAAGGTAGTGAGCAGTTCTTC.